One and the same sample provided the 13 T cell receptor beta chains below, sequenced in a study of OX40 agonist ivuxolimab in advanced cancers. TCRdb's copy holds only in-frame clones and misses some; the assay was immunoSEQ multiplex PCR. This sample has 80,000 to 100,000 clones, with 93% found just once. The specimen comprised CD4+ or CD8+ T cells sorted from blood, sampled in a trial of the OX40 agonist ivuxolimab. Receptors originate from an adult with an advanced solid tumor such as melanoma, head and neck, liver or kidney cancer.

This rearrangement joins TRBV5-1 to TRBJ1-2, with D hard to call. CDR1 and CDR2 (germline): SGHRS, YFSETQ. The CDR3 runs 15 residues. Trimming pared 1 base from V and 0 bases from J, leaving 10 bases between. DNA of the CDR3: TGCGCCAGCAGCTTGAGGCCAGAAACTAACTATGGCTACACCTTC. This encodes CASSLRPETNYGYTF.

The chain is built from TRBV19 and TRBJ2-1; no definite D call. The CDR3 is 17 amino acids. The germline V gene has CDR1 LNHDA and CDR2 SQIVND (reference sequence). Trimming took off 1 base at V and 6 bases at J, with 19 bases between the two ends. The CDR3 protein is CASSIAPQSIRGNEQFF. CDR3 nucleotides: TGTGCCAGTAGTATAGCCCCCCAATCAATACGTGGCAATGAGCAGTTCTTC.

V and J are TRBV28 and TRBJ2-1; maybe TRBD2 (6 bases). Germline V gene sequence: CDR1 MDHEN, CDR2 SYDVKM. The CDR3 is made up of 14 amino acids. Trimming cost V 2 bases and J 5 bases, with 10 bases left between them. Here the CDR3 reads CASSLPGVNNEQFF. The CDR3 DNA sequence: TGTGCCAGCAGTTTACCGGGGGTCAACAATGAGCAGTTCTTC. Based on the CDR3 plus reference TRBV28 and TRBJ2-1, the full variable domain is DVKVTQSSRYLVKRTGEKVFLECVQDMDHENMFWYRQDPGLGLRLIYFSYDVKMKEKGDIPEGYSVSREKKERFSLILESASTNQTSMYLCASSLPGVNNEQFFGPGTRLTVL.

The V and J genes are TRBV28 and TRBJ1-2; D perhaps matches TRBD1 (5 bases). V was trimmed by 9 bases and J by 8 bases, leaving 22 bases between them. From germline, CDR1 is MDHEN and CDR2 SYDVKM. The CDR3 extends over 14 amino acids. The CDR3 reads CARGFTPTAVGYTF. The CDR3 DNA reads TGTGCCAGGGGATTCACCCCGACAGCTGTAGGCTACACCTTC.

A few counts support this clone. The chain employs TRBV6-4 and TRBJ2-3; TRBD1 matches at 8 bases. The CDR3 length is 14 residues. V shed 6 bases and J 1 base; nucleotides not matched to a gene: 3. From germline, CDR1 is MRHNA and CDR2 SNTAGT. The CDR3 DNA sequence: TGTGCCAGCAGCACAGGGGGTGGCACAGATACGCAGTATTTT. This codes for CASSTGGGTDTQYF.

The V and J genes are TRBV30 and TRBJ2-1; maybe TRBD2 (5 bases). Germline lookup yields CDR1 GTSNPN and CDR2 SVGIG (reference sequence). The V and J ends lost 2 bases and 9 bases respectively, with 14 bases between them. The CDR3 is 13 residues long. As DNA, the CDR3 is TGTGCCTGGAGTCCTCGACTTGAGGGTGAGCAGTTCTTC. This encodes CAWSPRLEGEQFF.

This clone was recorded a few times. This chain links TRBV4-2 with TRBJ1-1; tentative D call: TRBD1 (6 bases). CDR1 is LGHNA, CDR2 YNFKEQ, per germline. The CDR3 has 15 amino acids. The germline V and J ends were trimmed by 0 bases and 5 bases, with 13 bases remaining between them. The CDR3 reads CASSQDLRGGTEAFF. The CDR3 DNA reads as TGTGCCAGCAGCCAAGATCTTAGGGGGGGAACTGAAGCTTTCTTT.

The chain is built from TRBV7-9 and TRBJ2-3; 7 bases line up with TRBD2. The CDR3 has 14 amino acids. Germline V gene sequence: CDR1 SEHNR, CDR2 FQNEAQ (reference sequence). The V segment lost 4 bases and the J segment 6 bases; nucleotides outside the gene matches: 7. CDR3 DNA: TGTGCCAGCAGCTCTCCGGGACTACCCGATACGCAGTATTTT. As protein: CASSSPGLPDTQYF.

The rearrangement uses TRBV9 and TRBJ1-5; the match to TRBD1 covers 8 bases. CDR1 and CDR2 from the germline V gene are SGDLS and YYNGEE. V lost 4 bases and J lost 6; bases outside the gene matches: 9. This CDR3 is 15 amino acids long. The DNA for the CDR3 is TGTGCCAGCAGCCCTACAGGGGGTCGCGGTCAGCCCCAGCATTTT. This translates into CASSPTGGRGQPQHF.

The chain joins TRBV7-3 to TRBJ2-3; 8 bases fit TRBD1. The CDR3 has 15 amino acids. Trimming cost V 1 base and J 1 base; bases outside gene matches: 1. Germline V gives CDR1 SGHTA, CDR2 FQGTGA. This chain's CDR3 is CASSLMGQGTDTQYF. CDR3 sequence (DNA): TGTGCCAGCAGCTTAATGGGACAGGGCACAGATACGCAGTATTTT.

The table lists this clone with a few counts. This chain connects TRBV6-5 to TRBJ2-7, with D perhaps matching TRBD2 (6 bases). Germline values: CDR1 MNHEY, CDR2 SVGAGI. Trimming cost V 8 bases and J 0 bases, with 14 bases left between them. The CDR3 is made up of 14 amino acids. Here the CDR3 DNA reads TGTGCCAGCCGCCCCGGGACTGGCTCCTACGAGCAGTACTTC. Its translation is CASRPGTGSYEQYF.

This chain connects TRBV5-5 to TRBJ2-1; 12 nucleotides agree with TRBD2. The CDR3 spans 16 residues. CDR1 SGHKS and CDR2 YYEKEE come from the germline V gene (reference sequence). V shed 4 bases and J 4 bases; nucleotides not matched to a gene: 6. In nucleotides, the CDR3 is TGTGCCAGCAGCCTTGAAGGACTAGCGGGGTACAATGAGCAGTTCTTC. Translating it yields CASSLEGLAGYNEQFF.

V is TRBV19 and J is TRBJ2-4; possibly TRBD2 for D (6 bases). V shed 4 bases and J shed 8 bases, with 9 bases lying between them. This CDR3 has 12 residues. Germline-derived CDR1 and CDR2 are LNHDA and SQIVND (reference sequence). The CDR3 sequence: CASSSWRDIQYF. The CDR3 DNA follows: TGTGCCAGTAGTAGCTGGAGGGACATTCAGTACTTC. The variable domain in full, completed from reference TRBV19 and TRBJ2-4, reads DGGITQSPKYLFRKEGQNVTLSCEQNLNHDAMYWYRQDPGQGLRLIYYSQIVNDFQKGDIAEGYSVSREKKESFPLTVTSAQKNPTAFYLCASSSWRDIQYFGAGTRLSVL.